This TCR beta chain was captured by sequencing in a study of Ad26.COV2.S vaccination and SARS-CoV-2 variants. As for the study in general: A participant enrolled in the COV1001 Ad26.COV2.S trial arm provided the sample. Study-wide findings and caveats: Placebo recipients had lower spike-specific TCR breadth than vaccine recipients. For non-spike TCRs, breadth in vaccine recipients resembled that in placebo recipients.

Treatment: some 20 received Ad26.COV2.S at low or high dose, single or two shots; 5 received placebo; per-sample allocation not given. All samples were drawn on day 63, counting from the first vaccine or placebo injection. An 18-55-year-old adult in Boston served as donor. After removal of 3 bases from V and 2 bases from J, the junction contained 4 bases not matched to a gene. Germline V gene lookup returns CDR1 SGHRS and CDR2 YFSETQ. The CDR3 length is 15 residues. Note on this clone: What it binds is unknown.

Libraries were prepared by immunoSEQ multiplex PCR; TCRdb keeps only in-frame clonotypes and omits some of them. The data contain 380,000 or so clones, more than 85% of them singletons. The sequence was obtained from a person between 18 and 60 years old who received the Ad26.COV2.S COVID-19 vaccine or a placebo. The chain uses TRBV5-1 and TRBJ1-3; 8 nucleotides agree with TRBD1. Sequencing was performed on peripheral blood, taken in a trial of Ad26.COV2.S vaccine versus placebo. Here the CDR3 DNA reads TGCGCCAGCAGCTGGGAGACAGGGGCTGGAAACACCATATATTTT. This encodes CASSWETGAGNTIYF.